This entry describes one T cell receptor beta chain. The antigen remains unidentified. The table came from immunoSEQ multiplex PCR; TCRdb's copy has only in-frame clones and leaves some out. The sample consists of fewer than 120,000 clones, around 90% of them appearing once. The data were taken from a study of T cell responses to AZD1222 COVID-19 vaccine. General study points: Of the AZD1222 recipients, only five to seven were seropositive at baseline. Clonal diversity may have been underestimated, and the donors were mostly white British, with more females than males.

The V gene's germline CDR1 is PRHDT and CDR2 FYEKMQ (reference sequence). The CDR3 consists of 13 residues. Trimming removed 5 bases from V and 3 bases from J, with 9 bases in between. The source material was peripheral blood, sampled on day 0 of AZD1222 vaccination. The genes are TRBV13 and TRBJ2-3; D ambiguous. The sequence came from an adult in good health. This CDR3 is CASSPMGTDTQYF. CDR3 nucleotide sequence: TGTGCCAGCAGCCCAATGGGAACAGATACGCAGTATTTT.